This T cell receptor beta chain came from a study of T cell responses to AZD1222 COVID-19 vaccine. The study's findings and limits: It should be noted that donors were predominantly white British and more often female, and clonal diversity was possibly underestimated.

CDR3 length equals 12 residues. Germline CDR1 reads MNHEY; CDR2 reads SVGEGT. On this clone itself: Its antigen is currently unknown. Germline is not matched at one junction end, which may reflect a read error.

The protocol was immunoSEQ multiplex PCR, while the TCRdb copy is restricted to in-frame clones and leaves out a portion. The table has roughly 100,000 clones, approximately 84% seen once. The chain combines TRBV6-2 or TRBV6-3 with TRBJ2-1; D possibly corresponds to TRBD1 (7 bases). The sample here was peripheral blood, taken on day 0 of AZD1222 vaccination. The receptor was isolated from an adult in good health. The CDR3: CASSLRGVVGIF. The DNA for the CDR3 is TGTGCCAGCAGCCTCAGGGGGGTGGTTGGGATCTTC.